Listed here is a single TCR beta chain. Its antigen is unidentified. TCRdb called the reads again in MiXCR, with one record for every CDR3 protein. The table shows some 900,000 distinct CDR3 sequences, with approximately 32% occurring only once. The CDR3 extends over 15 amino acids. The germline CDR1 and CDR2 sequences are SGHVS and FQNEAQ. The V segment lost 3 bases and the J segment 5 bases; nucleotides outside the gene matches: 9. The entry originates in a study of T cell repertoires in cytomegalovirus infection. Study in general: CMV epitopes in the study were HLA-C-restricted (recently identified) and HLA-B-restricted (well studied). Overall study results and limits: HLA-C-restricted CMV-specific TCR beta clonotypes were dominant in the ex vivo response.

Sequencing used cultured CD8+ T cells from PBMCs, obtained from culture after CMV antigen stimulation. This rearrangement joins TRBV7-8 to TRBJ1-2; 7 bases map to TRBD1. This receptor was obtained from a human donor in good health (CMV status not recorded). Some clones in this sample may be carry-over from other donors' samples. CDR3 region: CASSLETGAGYGYTF. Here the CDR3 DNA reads TGTGCCAGCAGCTTGGAAACAGGGGCAGGGTATGGCTACACCTTC.